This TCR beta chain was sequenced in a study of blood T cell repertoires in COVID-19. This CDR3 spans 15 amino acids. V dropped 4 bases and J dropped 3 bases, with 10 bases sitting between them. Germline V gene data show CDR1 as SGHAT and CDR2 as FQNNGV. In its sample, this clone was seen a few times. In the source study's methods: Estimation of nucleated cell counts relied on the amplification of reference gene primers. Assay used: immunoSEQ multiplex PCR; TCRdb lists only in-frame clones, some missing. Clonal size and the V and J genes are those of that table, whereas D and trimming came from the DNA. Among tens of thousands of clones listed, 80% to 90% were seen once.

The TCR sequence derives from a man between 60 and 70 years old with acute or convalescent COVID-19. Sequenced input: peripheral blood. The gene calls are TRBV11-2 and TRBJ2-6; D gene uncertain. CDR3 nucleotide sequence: TGTGCCAGCAGCTACCCTACGGGTGGGGCCAACGTCCTGACTTTC. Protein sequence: CASSYPTGGANVLTF. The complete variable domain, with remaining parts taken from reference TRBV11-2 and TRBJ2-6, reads EAGVAQSPRYKIIEKRQSVAFWCNPISGHATLYWYQQILGQGPKLLIQFQNNGVVDDSQLPKDRFSAERLKGVDSTLKIQPAKLEDSAVYLCASSYPTGGANVLTFGAGSRLTVL.